This T cell receptor (beta chain) was obtained from a study of blood T cell repertoires in COVID-19 (TCRdb year 2020). With regard to the full study: The collaborator samples originated in the United States, Italy and Spain and spanned the acute and convalescent phases of COVID-19. The prospective study material was composed of cDNA or gDNA derived from T cells, B-cell-depleted T cells, or PBMCs. Deeply sampled blood TCRbeta repertoires from subjects exposed to, actively infected with, or recovered from COVID-19 were included in the dataset. The repertoires were released in a freely available public database meant as a resource for research on the immune response to SARS-CoV-2. The samples were drawn from two sources: the first 160 participants of the ongoing ImmuneRACE study, and 1,200 or so subjects contributed by 6 global collaborators. A de-identified subject ID, COVID-19 status, age in years and sex were almost always included in the sample metadata. Where available, HLA class I and class II types were obtained from metadata supplied by the sample provider rather than from assay-based typing. Here is what the overall study found, with its caveats: Clinical and demographic metadata were provided uncurated, with the amount varying by source and participant.

The CDR3 starts with the cysteine, ends with the phenylalanine, and has 12 residues. Only the CDR3 portion is preserved as DNA: 36 bases, with reading frame beginning at the first base. Trimming costs V 2 bases and J 13 bases, and their ends lie 13 bases apart. In the germline V gene, CDR1 corresponds to MNHNS and CDR2 to SASEGT. As concerns this clone: What this receptor recognizes is not known. Base qualities were left out, and no much larger clone turns up one base away.

TCRbeta CDR3 regions were amplified from genomic DNA by means of the immunoSEQ Assay, a bias-controlled multiplex PCR. For the original study's pipeline: Nucleated cell counts per sample were estimated from amplification of reference gene primers within the assay. To quantify the absolute abundance of each unique TCRbeta CDR3 rearrangement, sequence reads were collapsed and filtered. For each sample, productive Simpson clonality was calculated as the square root of Simpson's diversity index across productive rearrangements. The source is immuneACCESS, and TCRdb retained only in-frame sequences with V and J called. Part of the clones is not carried over; for the studies checked, unresolved V genes explain less than half of this, and the remainder is unexplained. The V and J calls and clone size were taken over from that table, and D and trimming were inferred from the DNA. The sample data list 350,000 or so clones, and about 86% of these were observed just once. The ten largest clonotypes hold 4% to 5% of the sample.

Participants in the prospective study were aged roughly 18 to 100 years, lived in over 20 United States geographic areas, and enrolled through a virtual design. In the prospective study, participants were assigned to cohorts based on the clinical history participants reported in a screening survey and a study questionnaire. In the prospective study, whole blood, serum and a nasopharyngeal or oropharyngeal swab were collected from each participant by mobile phlebotomists. Prospective study participants could optionally give additional blood draws and questionnaires over an approximately two-month period. Blood samples from the prospective study were shipped frozen or at room temperature prior to DNA extraction.

This clonotype originated in a woman aged 40 to 49 with acute COVID-19. The rearranged chain carries TRBV6-1 and TRBJ2-3, with TRBD2 perhaps the D gene, on 5 matching bases. The specimen sequenced was PBMCs or T cells enriched from blood (not recorded which). The CDR3 sequence is CASSEPGFGEYF. The nucleotide sequence reads as follows: TGTGCCAGCAGTGAACCCGGGTTCGGGGAGTATTTT.